A selection of T cell receptor beta chains follows, all from one sample in a study of blood T cells in healthy people across ages. TCRdb reprocessed the 5' RACE reads with MiXCR, giving one entry per CDR3 protein. The table records approximately 1.5 million distinct CDR3 sequences, roughly 43% of them present only once. The specimen was blood. The receptors stem from a woman between 18 and 29 years old in good health. The CDR3 runs from the conserved cysteine through the conserved F or W. D genes are given only for firm matches. Size values are once, few and many counts, or a class for expanded clones, and some rows have none.

d_gene	v_gene	j_gene	abundance	CDR3nt	CDR3aa
.	TRBV27	TRBJ1-2	many	TGTGCCAGCAGTTTACAGGGGAACTATGGCTACACCTTC	CASSLQGNYGYTF
TRBD1	TRBV19	TRBJ2-1	.	TGTGCCTCTCACAGGGGGGATTACAGTGAGCAGTTCTTC	CASHRGDYSEQFF
.	TRBV21-1	TRBJ2-5	few	TGTGCCAGCAGCCGAGGGGGACTAGCTGTACAAGAGACCCAGTACTTC	CASSRGGLAVQETQYF
TRBD1	TRBV20-1	TRBJ2-5	.	TGCAGTACTAGGCGGACAGGGCAAGAGACCCAGTACTTC	CSTRRTGQETQYF
TRBD2	TRBV20-1	TRBJ2-3	few	TGCAGTGCTAGTAGCGGGAGGGTCGCAGATACGCAGTATTTT	CSASSGRVADTQYF
TRBD1	TRBV7-9	TRBJ1-2	few	TGTGCCAGCAGCAACAAGGGACAGGGCCACTATGGCTACACCTTC	CASSNKGQGHYGYTF
.	TRBV5-1	TRBJ1-5	many	TGCGCCAGCAGCCCGGGGACGGAGAGCAATCAGCCCCAGCATTTT	CASSPGTESNQPQHF
TRBD1	TRBV28	TRBJ1-6	few	TGTGCCAGCAGTTCCTGGACAGGGACTGATTCACCCCTCCACTTT	CASSSWTGTDSPLHF
.	TRBV5-1	TRBJ1-2	many	TGCGCCAGCAGCACAGAGACACGGAGTCCGCTCGGCTACACCTTC	CASSTETRSPLGYTF
TRBD1	TRBV20-1	TRBJ1-4	.	TGCAGTGCTAGACCCCCGGGACAGGGTGCTGAAAAACTGTTTTTT	CSARPPGQGAEKLFF
.	TRBV20-1	TRBJ2-1	.	TGCAGTGCGACAAAGGGGGTTGAGCAGTTCTTC	CSATKGVEQFF
.	TRBV20-1	TRBJ2-1	.	TGCAGTGCTAAGGGACCAAACTACAATGAGCAGTTCTTC	CSAKGPNYNEQFF
.	TRBV20-1	TRBJ2-7	.	TGCAGTGCTAGGTCTCTGGACGAGCAGTACTTC	CSARSLDEQYF
.	TRBV25-1	TRBJ1-1	.	TGTGCCAGCACACCGGGCCTCCCCACTGAAGCTTTCTTT	CASTPGLPTEAFF
.	TRBV5-1	TRBJ2-6	.	TGCGCCGGCAGCCGAGAGTGGGATACTAACGTCCTGACTTTC	CAGSREWDTNVLTF
.	TRBV7-9	TRBJ1-2	.	TGTGCCAGCAGCGAGGGGTTTTTAGAAACTGATGGCTACACCTTC	CASSEGFLETDGYTF
.	TRBV4-1	TRBJ1-1	.	TGCGCCAGCAGCCCGAAGGAAGGAGGGGGCACTGAAGCTTTCTTT	CASSPKEGGGTEAFF
.	TRBV20-1	TRBJ2-5	.	TGCAGTGCCCCCCCACCCTGGCTAGCGTCGGAGACCCAGTACTTC	CSAPPPWLASETQYF
TRBD2	TRBV7-2	TRBJ2-3	.	TGTGCCAGCAGCCCCCTCGGGGGGGGTCCGAGCACAGATACGCAGTATTTT	CASSPLGGGPSTDTQYF
TRBD2	TRBV9	TRBJ2-1	once	TGTGCCAGCAGCGTAGAACTAGCGGGATATACTTACAATGAGCAGTTCTTC	CASSVELAGYTYNEQFF
.	TRBV5-8	TRBJ2-3	.	TGTGCCAGCAGCATGGCCAGAGGGCCCCTAAGGAAGAGTACGCAGTATTTT	CASSMARGPLRKSTQYF
TRBD2	TRBV9	TRBJ2-7	.	TGTGCCAGCAGCCTCGGGACTAGGTCCCACAATGAGCAGTACTTC	CASSLGTRSHNEQYF
TRBD2	TRBV10-3	TRBJ2-5	few	TGTGCCATCAGTGGACGACTAGCGGGGTCCTACAATGAGCAGTACTTC	CAISGRLAGSYNEQYF
.	TRBV4-2	TRBJ1-4	.	TGTGCCAGCAGCCAAGAAGCGGTGCGGGAGATTTTGTTTTTT	CASSQEAVREILFF
.	TRBV21-1	TRBJ1-2	few	TGTGCCAGCAGCAAAGGGGGAAGCGCACGCCCTGATTACTATGGCTACACCTTC	CASSKGGSARPDYYGYTF
TRBD2	TRBV20-1	TRBJ2-7	.	TGCAGTGACAAAAAGGGCGGGAGGGATCCATATTACAATGAGCAGTACTTC	CSDKKGGRDPYYNEQYF
.	TRBV9	TRBJ1-4	.	TGTGCCAGCAGCCCTGACCTGATGCTGAATGAAAAACTGTTTTTT	CASSPDLMLNEKLFF
TRBD2	TRBV7-2	TRBJ2-7	many	TGTGCCAGCAGCTTAGTAATGGGAGGGAACGAGCAGTACTTC	CASSLVMGGNEQYF